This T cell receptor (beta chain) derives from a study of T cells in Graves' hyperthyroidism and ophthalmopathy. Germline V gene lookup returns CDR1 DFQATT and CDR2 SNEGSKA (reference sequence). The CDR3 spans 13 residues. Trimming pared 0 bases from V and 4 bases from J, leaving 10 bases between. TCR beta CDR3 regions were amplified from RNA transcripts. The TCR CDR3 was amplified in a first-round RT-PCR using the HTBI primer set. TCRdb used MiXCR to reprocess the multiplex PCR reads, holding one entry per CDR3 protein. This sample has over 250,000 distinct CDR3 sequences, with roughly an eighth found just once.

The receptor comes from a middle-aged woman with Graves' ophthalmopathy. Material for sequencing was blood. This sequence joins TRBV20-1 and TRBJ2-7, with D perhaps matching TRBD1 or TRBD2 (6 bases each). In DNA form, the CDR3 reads TGCAGTGCTAGAGAATGGGGGGCGTACGAGCAGTACTTC. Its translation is CSAREWGAYEQYF.